This T cell receptor (beta chain) was found in a study of cytomegalovirus exposure and HLA in healthy donors (TCRdb year 2017). Concerning the study at large: An earlier analysis of approximately 640 of the donors reported approximately 290 Gb of sequence data and 117 million unique TCR beta sequences from some 180 million T cells. The study used immunosequencing to profile the T cell repertoires of under 700 subjects and linked those repertoires to cytomegalovirus serostatus. Roughly 5 DR-DQ haplotypes were handled as single units for association and clustering because linkage in the cohort was strong. In the later analysis, no new phenotypic data were used to find candidate immune exposures; instead, reliance was placed on TCR beta sequences and their occurrence across donors. Of the roughly 400 genotyped donors, 65% to 90% were placed in the genetic ancestry cluster associated with self-reported Caucasian donors. The study combined high-throughput TCR immunosequencing, statistical association of individual TCRs with disease status, and machine learning to predict cytomegalovirus infection status. Among some 410 genotyped donors of the cohort, an average of roughly 230,000 unique TCR beta nucleotide sequences was sequenced per donor, of which roughly 17% were non-productive. Donor age, sex, ethnicity and CMV serostatus were collected together with the repertoire data. HLA typing covered class I and class II loci at four-digit resolution. A separate validation cohort of approximately 120 different subjects was used in addition to the 666-subject first cohort. The number of donors typed differed by locus, with about 629-630 for A, B, C, DRB1 and DQB1, about 500 for DQA1, 600 to 610 for DPA1, and some 440 for DPB1. All discovery cohort repertoires had been generated using a single sequencing platform. The aim of the study was to test whether cataloging public T cell receptors could identify signatures of past pathogen exposure. An early release that covered fewer than 800 HLA-typed donors contained approximately 300 gigabases of sequencing data and 85 million to 100 million unique TCR sequences. In an earlier analysis of about 590 of the donors, high-throughput TCR beta sequencing was used to judge whether each TCR beta V gene segment behaved as functional or pseudogenic. A later genetic analysis used genome-wide SNP genotypes for about three fifths of the 666 donors, treating that subset as a discovery cohort. To study patterns of TCR occurrence, a later analysis re-analyzed previously published TCR beta repertoires from 650 to 750 donors and added high-resolution HLA genotyping.

This clone was seen a few times. Its antigen specificity is not known. No base quality information exists; no much larger clone differs at one position. Via the germline V gene, CDR1 is SGHDT and CDR2 YYEEEE. The CDR3 has 14 amino acids, counting the end cysteine and phenylalanine. Of the read, only the CDR3 DNA is kept; its 42 bases are in frame from base 1. Relative to germline, V is 7 bases shorter and J is 1 base shorter, with 14 bases between their ends. The cohort comprised some 700 healthy bone marrow donors. At the time of sampling, every cohort member was nominally healthy, though immune exposures that went unrecorded were likely present. The donor tested CMV seronegative, placing the donor among the 350 or so seronegative members of the cohort. A peripheral blood sample was collected from each donor, and TCR beta sequencing was performed on peripheral blood mononuclear cells. Genomic DNA extraction from the blood cell samples was performed with the Qiagen DNeasy Blood Extraction Kit.

Broader findings and caveats from the paper: In a later genetic analysis, fewer N-insertions in productive TCRs were reported among donors in an Asian-associated ancestry cluster than the approximately 670-donor mean. In a later analysis, several top co-occurrence clusters were reported to appear linked to parvovirus B19, influenza, CMV and Epstein-Barr virus. Cytomegalovirus status was reported to be diagnosed by the classifier with high specificity and sensitivity in both the original and validation cohorts. In vitro tests confirmed that a few of the cytomegalovirus-associated TCR beta chains recognize cytomegalovirus antigens. CMV serostatus was the only immune exposure information available for the cohort. A further reported finding was that TCR beta sequences accurately predicted the HLA-A and HLA-B alleles for most subjects in the first cohort. The authors suggested that the approach could potentially be extended to other disease states and immunological phenotypes. In an earlier analysis of some 550 of the donors, most TCR beta V segments were observed in productive rearrangements about 90% or about 30% of the time, broadly matching IMGT annotations. At a false discovery rate of 0.05, a later analysis linked about 17,000 TCR beta sequences to specific HLA alleles. While some public TCRs were present in many individuals, most TCR sequences turned up only very rarely across donors. When HLA alleles, especially DR and DQ, strongly co-occurred, attributing TCR associations to individual alleles was difficult. About 17 rarely observed V segments, including chromosome 9 orphons, were excluded from the earlier analysis of approximately 500 of the donors because counts were too low. An association between a missense DCLRE1C variant and V-gene and J-gene trimming of TCR beta chains was found in a later genetic analysis and replicated in an independent cohort. The sequencing pipeline was judged likely to have produced a cluster of highly shared sequence variants as a technical artifact. Linkage disequilibrium might explain the correlated functional status among segregating V segments, but an unknown experimental factor could not be excluded. The study gave a list of over 150 TCR beta chains associated with cytomegalovirus. Because HLA typing was unavailable for some donors at each locus, only the typed subset was used in association tests. Some IMGT-functional V segments, including TRBV6-2 and TRBV6-3, could not be distinguished by the 87-base-pair reads and were therefore excluded. According to a later analysis, most CMV-associated TCR beta chains appeared to be HLA-restricted, and the HLA associations seemed to be driven largely by CMV exposure. A later analysis found that HLA-associated TCR beta chains were more clonally expanded and had lower generation probabilities than equally common non-associated chains. The cohort was sequenced for TCR beta chains only, and without alpha or paired-chain data the features that could be detected were limited. Sequencing depth was assumed to be roughly uniform across donors in the presence/absence analyses, though that assumption may not hold. In a later analysis, TCR association rates were found to vary across HLA loci, with the most associated TCRs seen for DRB1 alleles and the fewest for HLA-C alleles.

The library was prepared using the immunoSEQ multiplex PCR assay. A mixture of 60 forward primers for TCR Vbeta segments and 13 reverse primers for TCR Jbeta segments was used in the multiplex PCR. A multiplex PCR assay on genomic DNA amplified the CDR3 region of rearranged TCR beta genes. The Illumina HiSeq System was used to sequence the amplified TCR beta libraries as 87-base-pair reads. In the source study's methods: A later analysis counted tens of millions of unique TCR beta chains across the approximately 700 repertoires, and 10 million to 11 million of these chains were shared by at least two donors. A nearest-neighbor algorithm error-corrected the raw reads and collapsed the reads into unique sequences, merging closely related sequences to remove PCR and sequencing errors. Alignment of CDR3 sequences to IMGT reference sequences was used to assign V, D and J gene segments. For a sequence to be retained, a match of at least six nucleotides was required to both a V gene segment and a J gene segment. Rearrangements were called productive when the CDR3 lacked stop codons and stayed in frame with V and J; all others were non-productive. Following IMGT convention, CDR3 was defined as the stretch from the second conserved V-encoded cysteine up to the conserved J-encoded phenylalanine. In an earlier analysis of around 640 of the donors, sequences lacking an unambiguous match to a single V gene segment were excluded. An earlier analysis of 550 to 650 of the donors classified V segments as functional when productive rearrangements were above 56.7% and as segregating when the standard deviation between donors was above 5%. A statistical classification framework was developed to diagnose cytomegalovirus status using the catalog of TCR beta chain sequences. V and J gene assignment, in a later analysis, came from comparing TCR nucleotide sequences with IMGT/GENE-DB human TR gene sequences. In a later analysis, CDR3 sequences and most-parsimonious VDJ recombination scenarios were assigned using the TCRdist pipeline. In a later analysis, each TCR beta chain was defined by its CDR3 amino acid sequence together with its V-gene family, and reads lacking a unique V-gene family were excluded. In a later analysis, around 600 highly shared, low-generation-probability nucleotide sequences were removed to address suspected cross-contamination and a sequencing artifact. In a later analysis, a clonal expansion index for each public chain was calculated from normalized within-repertoire ranks of inferred template counts. A later analysis computed generation probabilities with a VDJ recombination model fitted to out-of-frame rearrangements, and checked the results against IGoR. Hypergeometric tests were used in a later analysis to score TCR-TCR, TCR-HLA and TCR-CMV co-occurrence, with a repertoire-size bias correction applied to the TCR pairs. To estimate false discovery rates, a later analysis permuted the HLA or CMV assignments 20 times. In a later analysis, co-occurring TCRs were grouped with DBSCAN, and TCRdist sequence similarity was added when clustering was performed within HLA-allele-positive subsets. For co-occurrence clustering, repertoires with fewer than 30,000 or more than 120,000 public chains were excluded, along with four to six repertoires with anomalous nucleotide sharing. TCRdb mirrors the immuneACCESS table, restricted to in-frame sequences. Some clones are absent from its copies; in checked studies, under half trace to an unresolved V gene, and the reason for the others is unknown. That table is the source of V, J and clone size, and D and trimming were worked out from the DNA. The sample table shows 75,000 to 90,000 clones, and 65% to 75% are seen once. Together, the top ten hold around 4.2% of the sample.

This receptor was identified in a man aged 55-75 years in good health and CMV-seronegative. The rearrangement joined TRBV5-6 to TRBJ1-1; the D gene remains uncertain. Sequencing was performed on PBMCs. The CDR3 is CASLKDYTNTEAFF. The nucleotides are TGTGCCAGCCTCAAGGACTATACGAACACTGAAGCTTTCTTT.